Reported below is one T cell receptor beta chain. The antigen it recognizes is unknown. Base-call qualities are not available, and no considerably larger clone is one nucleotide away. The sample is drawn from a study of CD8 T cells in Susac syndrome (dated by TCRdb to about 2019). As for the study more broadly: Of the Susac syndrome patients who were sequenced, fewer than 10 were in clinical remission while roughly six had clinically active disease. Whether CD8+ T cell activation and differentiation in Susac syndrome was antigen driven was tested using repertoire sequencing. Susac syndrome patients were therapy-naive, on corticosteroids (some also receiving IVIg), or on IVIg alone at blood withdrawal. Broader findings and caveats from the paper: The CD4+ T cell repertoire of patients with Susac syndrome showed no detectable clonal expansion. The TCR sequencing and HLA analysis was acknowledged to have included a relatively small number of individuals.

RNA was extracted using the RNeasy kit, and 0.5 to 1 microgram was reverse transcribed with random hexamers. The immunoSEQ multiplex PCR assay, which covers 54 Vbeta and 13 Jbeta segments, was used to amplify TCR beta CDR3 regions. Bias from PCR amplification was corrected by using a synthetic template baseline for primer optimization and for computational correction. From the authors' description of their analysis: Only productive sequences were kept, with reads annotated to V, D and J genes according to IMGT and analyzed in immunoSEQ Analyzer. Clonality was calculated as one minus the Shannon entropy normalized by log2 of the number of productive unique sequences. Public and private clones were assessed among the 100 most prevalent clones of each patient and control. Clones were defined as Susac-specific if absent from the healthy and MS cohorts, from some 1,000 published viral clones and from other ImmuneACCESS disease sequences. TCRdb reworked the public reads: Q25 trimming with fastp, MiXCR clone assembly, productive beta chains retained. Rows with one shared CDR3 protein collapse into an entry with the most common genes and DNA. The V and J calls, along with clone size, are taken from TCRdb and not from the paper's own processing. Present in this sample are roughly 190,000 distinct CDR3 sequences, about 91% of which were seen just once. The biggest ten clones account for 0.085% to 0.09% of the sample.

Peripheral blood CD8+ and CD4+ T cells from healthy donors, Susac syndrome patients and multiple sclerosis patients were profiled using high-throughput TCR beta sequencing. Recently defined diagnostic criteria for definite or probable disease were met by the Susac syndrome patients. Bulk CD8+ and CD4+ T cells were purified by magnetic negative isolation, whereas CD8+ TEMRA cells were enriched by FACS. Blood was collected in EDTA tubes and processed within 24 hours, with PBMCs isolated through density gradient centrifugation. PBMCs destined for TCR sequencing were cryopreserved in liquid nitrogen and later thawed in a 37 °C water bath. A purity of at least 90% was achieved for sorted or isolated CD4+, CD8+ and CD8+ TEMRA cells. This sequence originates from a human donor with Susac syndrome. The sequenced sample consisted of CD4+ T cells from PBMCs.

CDR3 protein: CSVGTEETQYF. In nucleotide form, the sequence is TGCAGCGTCGGGACAGAAGAGACCCAGTACTTC. The V and J genes are TRBV29-1 and TRBJ2-5; TRBD1 aligns with 7 central bases. The CDR3 spans 11 residues, from the cysteine through the phenylalanine. Only the CDR3 part of the read is kept: 33 bases, read in frame from the first base. Unmatched junction bases come to 1, with V trimmed by 6 bases and J by 3 bases. The germline V gene specifies SQVTM as CDR1 and ANQGSEA as CDR2. Full variable domain (CDR3 extended with the reference TRBV29-1 and TRBJ2-5 proteins): SAVISQKPSRDICQRGTSLTIQCQVDSQVTMMFWYRQQPGQSLTLIATANQGSEATYESGFVIDKFPISRPNLTFSTLTVSNMSPEDSSIYLCSVGTEETQYFGPGTRLLVL.